This T cell receptor beta chain was observed in a study of identical twins. General study findings and limits: Among out-of-frame alpha sequences shared by twins, low generation probability occurred in excess.

This clonotype was counted at least ten times. Its antigen is not known. The germline CDR1 and CDR2 sequences are SNHLY and FYNNEI. This CDR3 has 17 residues. Trimming at V came to 2 bases and at J to 2 bases, leaving 5 bases not matched to a gene. Template switching introduced a universal primer site, and the cDNA bore unique molecular identifiers. TCRdb passed the 5' RACE reads through MiXCR, listing each CDR3 protein once. The data contain 140,000 to 150,000 distinct CDR3 sequences, 3.5% of them singletons. The sequence derives from a young man in good health. V is TRBV2 and J is TRBJ2-1, with 11 bases identical to TRBD2. The source material was memory T cells sorted from blood. CDR3 loop: CASSERGSGRAYNEQFF. CDR3 coding DNA: TGTGCCAGCAGTGAACGGGGTAGCGGGAGGGCCTACAATGAGCAGTTCTTC.